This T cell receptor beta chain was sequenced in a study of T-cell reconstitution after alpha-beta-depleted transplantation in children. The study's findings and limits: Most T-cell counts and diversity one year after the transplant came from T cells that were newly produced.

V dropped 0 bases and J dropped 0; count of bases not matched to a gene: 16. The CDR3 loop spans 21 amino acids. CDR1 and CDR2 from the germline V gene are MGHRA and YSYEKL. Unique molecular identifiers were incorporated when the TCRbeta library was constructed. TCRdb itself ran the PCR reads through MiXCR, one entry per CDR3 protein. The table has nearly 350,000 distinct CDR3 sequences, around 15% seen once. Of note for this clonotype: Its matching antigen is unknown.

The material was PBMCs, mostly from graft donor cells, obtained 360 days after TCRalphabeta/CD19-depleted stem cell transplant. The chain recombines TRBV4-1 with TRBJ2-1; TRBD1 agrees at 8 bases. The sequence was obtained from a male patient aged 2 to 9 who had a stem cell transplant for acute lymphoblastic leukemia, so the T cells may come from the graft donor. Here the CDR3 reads CASSQDGWTGPTQRSYNEQFF. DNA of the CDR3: TGCGCCAGCAGCCAAGATGGTTGGACAGGGCCCACACAACGCTCCTACAATGAGCAGTTCTTC.